Included here is one T cell receptor (beta chain) sequence, with context. These data originate in a study of T cell changes during pregnancy in multiple sclerosis. Libraries were prepared by immunoSEQ multiplex PCR; TCRdb keeps only in-frame clonotypes and omits some of them. The sample holds 35,000 to 55,000 clones, nearly 90% seen once. The TCR sequence derives from a female donor with multiple sclerosis, enrolled in a pregnancy study. This specimen was CD4+ T cells from peripheral blood mononuclear cells, taken after pregnancy.

CDR3 sequence: CASSSLPGRGTEAFF. The CDR3 DNA reads TGTGCCAGCAGCTCTCTCCCAGGGAGGGGTACTGAAGCTTTCTTT. V usage is TRBV7-3 and J usage is TRBJ1-1, with D maybe TRBD1 (5 bases). The CDR3 covers 15 residues. V lost 4 bases to trimming and J lost 5 bases, with 17 bases between them. The germline gives CDR1 SGHTA, CDR2 FQGTGA.